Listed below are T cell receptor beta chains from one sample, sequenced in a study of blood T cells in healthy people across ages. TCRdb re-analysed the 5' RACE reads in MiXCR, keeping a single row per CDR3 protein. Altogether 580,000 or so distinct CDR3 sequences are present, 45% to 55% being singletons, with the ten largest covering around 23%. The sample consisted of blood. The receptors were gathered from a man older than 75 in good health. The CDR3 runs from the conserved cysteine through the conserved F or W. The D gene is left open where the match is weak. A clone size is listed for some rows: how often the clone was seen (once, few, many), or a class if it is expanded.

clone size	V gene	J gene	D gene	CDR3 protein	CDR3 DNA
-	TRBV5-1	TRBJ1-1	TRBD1	CASHDGTGSGEAFF	TGCGCCAGCCATGATGGGACAGGGAGTGGTGAAGCTTTCTTT
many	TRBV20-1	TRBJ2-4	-	CSASPSPERIQYF	TGCAGTGCTAGCCCCTCCCCAGAGCGCATTCAGTACTTC
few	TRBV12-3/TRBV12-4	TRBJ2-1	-	CASSLNQRSYNEQFF	TGTGCCAGCAGTTTAAATCAGCGGAGCTACAATGAGCAGTTCTTC
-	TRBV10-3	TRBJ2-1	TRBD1	CAIRTRTGNSYNEQFF	TGTGCCATCAGGACAAGGACAGGGAATTCCTACAATGAGCAGTTCTTC
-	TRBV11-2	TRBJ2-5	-	CASSLGPEVGTQYF	TGTGCCAGCAGCTTAGGACCGGAGGTCGGGACCCAGTACTTC
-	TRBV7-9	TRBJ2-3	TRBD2	CASRASGSDDTQYF	TGTGCCAGCAGGGCTAGCGGGAGTGACGATACGCAGTATTTT
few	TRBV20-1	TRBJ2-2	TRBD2	CSARRLAGEGTGELFF	TGCAGTGCTAGGCGACTAGCGGGAGAAGGCACCGGGGAGCTGTTTTTT
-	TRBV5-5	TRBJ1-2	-	CASSLVPGRYGCTF	TGTGCCAGCAGCTTGGTTCCGGGACGCTATGGCTGCACCTTC
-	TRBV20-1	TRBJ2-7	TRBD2	CSARDLGLAGHYEQYF	TGCAGTGCTAGAGACCTTGGACTAGCGGGCCACTACGAGCAGTACTTC
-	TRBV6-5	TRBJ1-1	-	CASNPAPVNTGAFF	TGTGCCAGCAACCCAGCTCCGGTTAACACTGGAGCTTTCTTT